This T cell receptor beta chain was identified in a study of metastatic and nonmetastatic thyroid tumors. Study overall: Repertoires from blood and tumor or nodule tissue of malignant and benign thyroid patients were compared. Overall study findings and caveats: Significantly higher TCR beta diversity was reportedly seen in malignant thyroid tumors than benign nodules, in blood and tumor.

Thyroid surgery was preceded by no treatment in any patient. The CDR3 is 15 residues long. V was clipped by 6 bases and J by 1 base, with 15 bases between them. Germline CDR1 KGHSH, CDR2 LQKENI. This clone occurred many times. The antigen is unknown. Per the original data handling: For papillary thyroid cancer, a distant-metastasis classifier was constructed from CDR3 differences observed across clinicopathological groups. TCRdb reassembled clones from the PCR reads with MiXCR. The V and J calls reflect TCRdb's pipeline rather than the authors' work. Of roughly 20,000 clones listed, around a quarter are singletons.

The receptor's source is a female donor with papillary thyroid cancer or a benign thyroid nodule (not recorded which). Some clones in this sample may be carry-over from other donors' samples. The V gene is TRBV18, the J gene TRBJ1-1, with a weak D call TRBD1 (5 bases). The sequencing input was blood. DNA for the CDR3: TGTGCCAGCTCTCTGTCCCGCGGACAGAACACTGAAGCTTTCTTT. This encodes CASSLSRGQNTEAFF.